This entry describes one T cell receptor (beta chain). Its antigen specificity is not known. Base qualities are not provided; no much larger clone lies one nucleotide away. TCRbeta CDR3 regions were amplified from genomic DNA using the immunoSEQ Assay, a bias-controlled multiplex PCR. The study's own analysis went as follows. Nucleated cell counts per sample were estimated from amplification of reference gene primers within the assay. To quantify the absolute abundance of each unique TCRbeta CDR3 rearrangement, sequence reads were collapsed and filtered. For each sample, productive Simpson clonality was calculated as the square root of Simpson's diversity index across productive rearrangements. TCRdb holds this immuneACCESS table with in-frame rearrangements only. Some clones are missing; in checked studies, unresolved V genes explain under half, and the rest has no known cause. From that table come the V and J calls and clone size; the DNA was used to work out D and trimming. The table for this sample lists roughly 120,000 clones; 86% of them were counted only once. Roughly 5.4% of the sample belongs to the ten largest clones.

The data originate from a study of blood T cell repertoires in COVID-19 (dated by TCRdb to between 2020 and 2021). Some background on the complete study: Samples covering the acute and convalescent phases of COVID-19 were provided by collaborators in the United States, Italy and Spain. The material from the prospective study consisted of cDNA or gDNA derived from T cells, B-cell-depleted T cells, or PBMCs. The dataset comprised deeply sampled blood TCRbeta repertoires from subjects exposed to, actively infected with, or recovered from COVID-19. The repertoires were released in a freely available public database intended as a resource for research on the immune response to SARS-CoV-2. Samples were obtained from the ongoing ImmuneRACE study (first 160 participants) and from some 1,300 subjects provided by 6 global collaborators. The sample metadata nearly always contained a de-identified subject ID, COVID-19 status, age in years and sex. Where available, HLA class I and class II types were obtained from metadata supplied by the sample provider rather than from assay-based typing. The paper's findings and limits, for the study overall: The quantity of clinical and demographic metadata differed by source and by participant and was supplied without curation.

CDR3 length: 13 amino acids, cysteine to phenylalanine. Of all the DNA, just the CDR3 is kept, 39 bases in frame from base 1. V loses 6 bases at its end and J loses 4 bases; junction bases beyond the gene matches: 1. CDR1 MGHDK and CDR2 SYGVNS are derived from the germline V gene. Whole blood was collected in K2EDTA tubes by collaborating institutions according to the institutions' own protocols. For TCRbeta analysis, collaborators shipped samples as frozen whole blood, isolated PBMCs, or DNA extracted from either of those sample types. This sequence uses TRBV25-1 and TRBJ1-2, with 11 central nucleotides matching TRBD1. The sequence derives from a human donor in a cohort sampled during active COVID-19. The source material was peripheral blood. The CDR3 is CASRGQGAYGYTF. The DNA is TGTGCCAGCAGAGGACAGGGGGCCTATGGCTACACCTTC.